This T cell receptor beta chain stems from a study of shared clonotypes between healthy human individuals. Generated by immunoSEQ multiplex PCR, the TCRdb table keeps only in-frame clones and is missing some. Here the sample spans about a million clones, around 76% being singletons. This CDR3 is 15 amino acids long. J lost 2 bases, V lost 5 bases, and 8 bases had no gene match. In germline, CDR1 is MNHNY, CDR2 SVGAGI (reference sequence). The TCR originated in a man younger than 30 in good health. The specimen was memory CD4+ T cells sorted from blood. Subset in this sample: CD45RA-negative fraction. This chain links TRBV6-6 with TRBJ2-7, with 8 positions matching TRBD2. CDR3 protein: CASSPPGLATYEQYF. In DNA form, the CDR3 reads TGTGCCAGCAGTCCTCCCGGACTAGCAACCTACGAGCAGTACTTC.